This TCR beta chain comes out of a study of metastatic and nonmetastatic thyroid tumors. Study-wide background: Across peripheral blood and tumor or nodule tissue samples taken from malignant and benign thyroid patients, the repertoires were compared with one another. Study results and limitations: Benign nodules were reported to have significantly lower TCR beta diversity than malignant thyroid tumors, in blood and tumor.

Thyroid surgery was preceded by no treatment in any patient. As originally analysed: Clinicopathological groups differed in CDR3, with these differences serving to build a distant-metastasis classifier for papillary thyroid cancer. MiXCR re-clonotyped the PCR reads for TCRdb. It is TCRdb's table, rather than the study itself, that gives the V and J calls and clone size. This table has tens of thousands of clones, under 25% appearing once. In the case of this clone: The antigen is unknown.

The CDR3 runs to 18 residues. Per germline, CDR1 DFQATT and CDR2 SNEGSKA (reference sequence). The junction had 12 bases not matched to a gene; V was cut back by 5 bases and J by 0 bases. The sequencing input was blood. The rearrangement uses TRBV20-1 and TRBJ2-6; 8 bases line up with TRBD1. The origin of this receptor is a male donor with papillary thyroid cancer or a benign thyroid nodule (not recorded which). Some clones in this sample may be carry-over from other donors' samples. In nucleotides, the CDR3 is TGCAGTGCTGGCTTTACAGGGGGGATAAGCTCTGGGGCCAACGTCCTGACTTTC. This translates into CSAGFTGGISSGANVLTF.